One sample yielded the 8 T cell receptor beta chains listed below, sequenced in a study of early T cells in non-severe SARS-CoV-2 infection. TCRdb re-called the 5' RACE reads through MiXCR, storing one row per CDR3 protein. This table has about 110,000 distinct CDR3 sequences, over 9.5% appearing once. The starting material was whole blood, obtained at baseline. The receptors come from an adult who was a healthcare worker with PCR-confirmed SARS-CoV-2 infection or an uninfected control (not recorded which).

This chain connects TRBV7-9 to TRBJ2-7, with 7 positions matching TRBD2. Trimming removed 5 bases from V and 2 bases from J; junction bases left unmatched: 15. Germline V CDR1 and CDR2: SEHNR, FQNEAQ (reference sequence). CDR3 length: 17 amino acids. The CDR3 nucleotides are TGTGCCAGCAGCCAAGACCTCCGGGACTACCGTCCCTACGAGCAGTACTTC. Translation: CASSQDLRDYRPYEQYF.

This clonotype was seen more than once but under ten times. The gene calls are TRBV18 and TRBJ2-6, with TRBD1 matching over 8 bases. Per the germline V gene, CDR1 is KGHSH and CDR2 is LQKENI. J gave up 0 bases and V 4 bases, and 2 bases lay outside the gene matches. The CDR3 extends over 16 amino acids. The CDR3, as DNA: TGTGCCAGCTCACTAGACAGGGGCTCTGGGGCCAACGTCCTGACTTTC. Translated: CASSLDRGSGANVLTF.

The chain has TRBV29-1 and TRBJ1-1; D ambiguous. The V gene's germline CDR1 is SQVTM and CDR2 ANQGSEA. V was trimmed by 6 bases and J by 1 base, leaving 15 bases between them. The CDR3 loop spans 14 amino acids. The CDR3 loop is CSVLAGQKNTEAFF. DNA of the CDR3: TGCAGCGTGCTTGCGGGTCAAAAGAACACTGAAGCTTTCTTT.

The chain links TRBV6-6 to TRBJ2-5; possible D gene TRBD2, 6 bases. Germline V CDR1 and CDR2: MNHNY, SVGAGI (reference sequence). V dropped 6 bases and J dropped 3 bases, with 14 bases sitting between them. This CDR3 comprises 14 residues. CDR3 protein: CASSPRSGEETQYF. Here the CDR3 DNA reads TGTGCCAGCAGCCCCCGTAGCGGAGAAGAGACCCAGTACTTC.

This clonotype was detected ten times or more. This chain joins TRBV7-2 and TRBJ2-2; D could derive from TRBD1 or TRBD2 (5 bases each). V dropped 2 bases and J dropped 5 bases, with 15 bases sitting between them. In germline, CDR1 is SGHTA, CDR2 FQGNSA. The CDR3 has 16 residues. The CDR3 protein is CASSLTGGVGTGELFF. CDR3 DNA sequence: TGTGCCAGCAGCTTAACTGGGGGAGTAGGGACCGGGGAGCTGTTTTTT.

Regarding this clonotype: This likely comes from a read error, as the CDR3 has no conserved phenylalanine or tryptophan at its end. CDR3 in DNA: TGTGCCAGCAGTCCCTCCGGGATTTTGAACACTGAAGCTTTCTCT. This translates into CASSPSGILNTEAFS. J is TRBJ1-1 and V is TRBV27; D is unresolved. Germline CDR1 MNHEY, CDR2 SMNVEV (reference sequence). This CDR3 has 15 amino acids. Trimming stripped 5 bases from V and 0 bases from J, with 13 bases between.

V and J are TRBV7-9 and TRBJ1-4; D not certain. The ends were cut back, 6 bases at V and 0 bases at J, with 11 bases in the middle. The CDR3 loop spans 15 amino acids. Germline V gene lookup returns CDR1 SEHNR and CDR2 FQNEAQ (reference sequence). The CDR3 sequence: CASSRTAATNEKLFF. The CDR3 bases are TGTGCCAGCAGTCGAACAGCAGCAACTAATGAAAAACTGTTTTTT.

The chain uses TRBV6-5 and TRBJ1-1; the D gene is possibly TRBD1 (6 bases). The CDR3 is made up of 13 amino acids. The germline V and J ends were trimmed by 7 bases and 1 base, with 10 bases remaining between them. CDR1 MNHEY and CDR2 SVGAGI come from the germline V gene. CDR3 in DNA: TGTGCCAGCATGACAGGACCGAACACTGAAGCTTTCTTT. It encodes CASMTGPNTEAFF.